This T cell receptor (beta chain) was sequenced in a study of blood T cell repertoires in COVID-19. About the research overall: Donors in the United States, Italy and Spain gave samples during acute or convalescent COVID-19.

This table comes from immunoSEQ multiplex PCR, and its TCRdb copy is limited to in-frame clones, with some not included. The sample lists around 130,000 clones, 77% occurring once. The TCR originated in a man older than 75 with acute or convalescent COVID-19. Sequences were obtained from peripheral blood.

The CDR3, as DNA: TGTGCCAGCTCGCCGCAGGTCGATTACAATGAGCAGTTCTTC. Encoded protein: CASSPQVDYNEQFF. The chain uses TRBV18 and TRBJ2-1, with D unclear. V shed 6 bases and J shed 4 bases, with 13 bases lying between them. The CDR3 totals 14 residues. Per germline, CDR1 KGHSH and CDR2 LQKENI.